A selection of T cell receptor beta chains follows, all from one sample in a study of T-cell memory formation after mild COVID-19. TCRdb reanalysed the 5' RACE reads using MiXCR and keeps one entry per CDR3 protein. The sample lists 500,000 to 600,000 distinct CDR3 sequences, approximately 18% occurring once. The sequenced sample consisted of PBMCs or a T cell subset sorted from them (not recorded which). The receptors shown here come from an adult woman who had mild COVID-19 (a few samples of this study predate the infection). Cell type and time point are not known. The CDR3 runs from the conserved cysteine through the conserved F or W. The D gene is left open where the match is weak. Expanded clones are given a class, and other clones once, few, many or no size at all.

j_gene: TRBJ1-6; abundance: NA; v_gene: TRBV20-1; d_gene: NA; CDR3aa: CSAGWANSPLHF; CDR3nt: TGCAGTGCAGGATGGGCTAATTCACCCCTCCACTTT
j_gene: TRBJ2-1; abundance: NA; v_gene: TRBV29-1; d_gene: TRBD1; CDR3aa: CSVEDQGQALNEQFF; CDR3nt: TGCAGCGTTGAAGATCAAGGACAGGCCCTAAATGAGCAGTTCTTC
j_gene: TRBJ2-3; abundance: NA; v_gene: TRBV20-1; d_gene: NA; CDR3aa: CSASLGGRPDTQYF; CDR3nt: TGCAGTGCTAGCCTAGGGGGGAGGCCAGATACGCAGTATTTT
j_gene: TRBJ1-1; abundance: few; v_gene: TRBV20-1; d_gene: NA; CDR3aa: CSANSGQIEAFF; CDR3nt: TGCAGTGCTAACTCCGGACAGATTGAAGCTTTCTTT
j_gene: TRBJ1-2; abundance: many; v_gene: TRBV20-1; d_gene: NA; CDR3aa: CSYTTPGTGYGYTF; CDR3nt: TGCAGTTACACAACCCCCGGGACCGGTTATGGCTACACCTTC
j_gene: TRBJ2-3; abundance: few; v_gene: TRBV20-1; d_gene: NA; CDR3aa: CSARPQGGDTQYF; CDR3nt: TGCAGTGCTAGACCCCAGGGGGGAGATACGCAGTATTTT
j_gene: TRBJ1-3; abundance: NA; v_gene: TRBV5-1; d_gene: NA; CDR3aa: CASTLDGSSGNTIYF; CDR3nt: TGCGCCAGCACCTTGGACGGGAGCTCTGGAAACACCATATATTTT
j_gene: TRBJ1-2; abundance: NA; v_gene: TRBV27; d_gene: TRBD1; CDR3aa: CASTADRRTNYGYTF; CDR3nt: TGTGCCAGCACTGCGGACAGGCGCACTAACTATGGCTACACCTTC
j_gene: TRBJ2-1; abundance: NA; v_gene: TRBV7-3; d_gene: NA; CDR3aa: CASSFGTGRTYNEQFF; CDR3nt: TGTGCCAGCAGCTTTGGAACCGGGCGGACCTACAATGAGCAGTTCTTC
j_gene: TRBJ1-4; abundance: NA; v_gene: TRBV29-1; d_gene: NA; CDR3aa: CSVAQVGEKLFF; CDR3nt: TGCAGCGTTGCACAGGTCGGTGAAAAACTGTTTTTT
j_gene: TRBJ1-1; abundance: few; v_gene: TRBV6-2/TRBV6-3; d_gene: NA; CDR3aa: CASSGTRGEAFF; CDR3nt: TGTGCCAGCAGCGGGACCCGAGGTGAAGCTTTCTTT
j_gene: TRBJ1-1; abundance: NA; v_gene: TRBV7-9; d_gene: NA; CDR3aa: CASSFGPQGYTEAFF; CDR3nt: TGTGCCAGCAGCTTTGGGCCCCAAGGGTACACTGAAGCTTTCTTT
j_gene: TRBJ2-7; abundance: few; v_gene: TRBV18; d_gene: NA; CDR3aa: CASSLSRDILFSYEQYF; CDR3nt: TGTGCCAGCTCACTGAGCCGGGACATACTTTTCTCCTACGAGCAGTACTTC
j_gene: TRBJ1-5; abundance: NA; v_gene: TRBV12-3/TRBV12-4; d_gene: NA; CDR3aa: CASSLFGWGQPQHF; CDR3nt: TGTGCCAGCAGTCTTTTTGGTTGGGGTCAGCCCCAGCATTTT
j_gene: TRBJ2-7; abundance: NA; v_gene: TRBV12-3/TRBV12-4; d_gene: TRBD1; CDR3aa: CASRATGQSYEQYF; CDR3nt: TGTGCCAGCAGAGCTACGGGACAGTCCTACGAGCAGTACTTC
j_gene: TRBJ2-7; abundance: NA; v_gene: TRBV15; d_gene: NA; CDR3aa: CATSRDGPSSYEQYF; CDR3nt: TGTGCCACCAGCAGAGATGGTCCGAGCTCCTACGAGCAGTACTTC
j_gene: TRBJ2-4; abundance: few; v_gene: TRBV27; d_gene: TRBD1; CDR3aa: CASGGQGLAKNIQYF; CDR3nt: TGTGCCAGCGGTGGACAGGGGCTAGCCAAAAACATTCAGTACTTC
j_gene: TRBJ1-2; abundance: few; v_gene: TRBV4-2; d_gene: TRBD1; CDR3aa: CASSQGTTGDGYTF; CDR3nt: TGTGCCAGCAGCCAAGGAACGACAGGGGATGGCTACACCTTC
j_gene: TRBJ1-1; abundance: NA; v_gene: TRBV5-1; d_gene: TRBD1; CDR3aa: CASSSGTGVSAAEAFF; CDR3nt: TGCGCCAGCAGCTCGGGGACAGGGGTGAGCGCGGCTGAAGCTTTCTTT
j_gene: TRBJ2-7; abundance: NA; v_gene: TRBV6-1; d_gene: TRBD1; CDR3aa: CASSSAGTGSREQYF; CDR3nt: TGTGCCAGCAGCAGTGCTGGGACAGGGAGTCGCGAGCAGTACTTC
j_gene: TRBJ2-7; abundance: NA; v_gene: TRBV3-1; d_gene: NA; CDR3aa: CASSQVGRSSYEQYF; CDR3nt: TGTGCCAGCAGCCAAGTAGGCAGGAGCTCCTACGAGCAGTACTTC
j_gene: TRBJ2-7; abundance: NA; v_gene: TRBV7-7; d_gene: NA; CDR3aa: CASSLRARISYEQYF; CDR3nt: TGTGCCAGCAGCTTACGCGCCAGGATCTCCTACGAGCAGTACTTC
j_gene: TRBJ2-1; abundance: NA; v_gene: TRBV7-8; d_gene: TRBD2; CDR3aa: CASSLLPSGYNEQFF; CDR3nt: TGTGCCAGCAGCTTATTACCTAGCGGATACAATGAGCAGTTCTTC
j_gene: TRBJ1-1; abundance: few; v_gene: TRBV5-1; d_gene: TRBD1; CDR3aa: CASSSKTGAPKAFF; CDR3nt: TGCGCCAGCAGCTCGAAAACAGGGGCTCCGAAGGCTTTCTTT
j_gene: TRBJ2-7; abundance: NA; v_gene: TRBV9; d_gene: NA; CDR3aa: CASSKNREPYEQYF; CDR3nt: TGTGCCAGCAGCAAAAACAGGGAACCCTACGAGCAGTACTTC
j_gene: TRBJ1-2; abundance: few; v_gene: TRBV29-1; d_gene: NA; CDR3aa: CSAPGLGYGYTF; CDR3nt: TGCAGCGCACCAGGTTTGGGCTATGGCTACACCTTC
j_gene: TRBJ2-1; abundance: NA; v_gene: TRBV4-2; d_gene: TRBD2; CDR3aa: CASSDPSGRPDNEQFF; CDR3nt: TGTGCCAGCAGCGATCCTAGCGGGAGGCCTGACAATGAGCAGTTCTTC
j_gene: TRBJ2-7; abundance: NA; v_gene: TRBV9; d_gene: NA; CDR3aa: CASSVEGYPYEQYF; CDR3nt: TGTGCCAGCAGCGTAGAAGGATATCCCTACGAGCAGTACTTC
j_gene: TRBJ2-1; abundance: NA; v_gene: TRBV6-2/TRBV6-3; d_gene: TRBD2; CDR3aa: CASSPTSGAHNEQFF; CDR3nt: TGTGCCAGCAGTCCGACTAGCGGGGCCCACAATGAGCAGTTCTTC
j_gene: TRBJ1-2; abundance: NA; v_gene: TRBV5-1; d_gene: NA; CDR3aa: CASSPRGASNYGYTF; CDR3nt: TGCGCCAGCAGTCCTCGGGGGGCGAGTAACTATGGCTACACCTTC
j_gene: TRBJ2-7; abundance: few; v_gene: TRBV5-1; d_gene: NA; CDR3aa: CASSLDRMEQYF; CDR3nt: TGCGCCAGCAGCTTGGACAGGATGGAGCAGTACTTC
j_gene: TRBJ2-7; abundance: NA; v_gene: TRBV9; d_gene: NA; CDR3aa: CASSVEGVRGSLYF; CDR3nt: TGTGCCAGCAGCGTAGAAGGGGTACGGGGGAGTCTGTACTTC
j_gene: TRBJ2-2; abundance: many; v_gene: TRBV24-1; d_gene: TRBD1; CDR3aa: CATSDLDRDTGELFF; CDR3nt: TGTGCCACCAGTGATTTGGACAGGGACACCGGGGAGCTGTTTTTT
j_gene: TRBJ2-3; abundance: many; v_gene: TRBV5-1; d_gene: TRBD1; CDR3aa: CASSGQGGSTDTQYF; CDR3nt: TGCGCCAGCAGCGGACAGGGGGGATCCACAGATACGCAGTATTTT
j_gene: TRBJ2-7; abundance: few; v_gene: TRBV5-1; d_gene: NA; CDR3aa: CASSLVDSRVTGLPYEQYF; CDR3nt: TGCGCCAGCAGCTTGGTTGATTCGCGTGTGACAGGCCTTCCCTACGAGCAGTACTTC
j_gene: TRBJ2-5; abundance: NA; v_gene: TRBV19; d_gene: TRBD1; CDR3aa: CASSRPGGETQYF; CDR3nt: TGTGCCAGTAGTCGACCAGGGGGAGAGACCCAGTACTTC
j_gene: TRBJ2-6; abundance: NA; v_gene: TRBV11-3; d_gene: TRBD1; CDR3aa: CASSPRQGVGANVLTF; CDR3nt: TGTGCCAGCAGCCCCCGACAGGGGGTTGGGGCCAACGTCCTGACTTTC
j_gene: TRBJ2-1; abundance: NA; v_gene: TRBV5-6; d_gene: NA; CDR3aa: CASSLEAAYYNEQFF; CDR3nt: TGTGCCAGCAGCTTGGAGGCAGCCTATTACAATGAGCAGTTCTTC
j_gene: TRBJ2-3; abundance: few; v_gene: TRBV18; d_gene: TRBD2; CDR3aa: CASSPRGLAAPTDTQYF; CDR3nt: TGTGCCAGCTCACCAAGGGGACTAGCGGCGCCCACAGATACGCAGTATTTT
j_gene: TRBJ2-5; abundance: once; v_gene: TRBV20-1; d_gene: NA; CDR3aa: CSAPRDFQETQYF; CDR3nt: TGCAGTGCTCCCCGGGACTTTCAAGAGACCCAGTACTTC
j_gene: TRBJ1-1; abundance: few; v_gene: TRBV19; d_gene: TRBD1; CDR3aa: CASSDRGPVEAFF; CDR3nt: TGTGCCAGTAGCGACAGGGGGCCGGTTGAAGCTTTCTTT